The 7 T cell receptor beta chains given below trace back to one sample, sequenced in a study of cytomegalovirus exposure and HLA in healthy donors. Both 60 Vbeta primers and 13 Jbeta primers went into the PCR. Produced via immunoSEQ multiplex PCR; TCRdb's table is partial and in-frame only. The sample holds 100,000 to 150,000 clones; 65% to 85% are singletons and the top ten take around 0.24%. The sequenced material came from PBMCs. These receptors were taken from a man between 45 and 60 years old in good health and CMV-seronegative.

The V gene is TRBV19, the J gene TRBJ2-1, with TRBD2 matching 8 bases. CDR1 and CDR2 (germline): LNHDA, SQIVND (reference sequence). The CDR3 totals 15 residues. J lost 8 bases, V lost 4 bases, and 10 bases had no gene match. CDR3 in amino acids: CASSTLDGGVYEQFF. The DNA for the CDR3 is TGTGCCAGTAGTACCCTCGACGGGGGGGTATATGAGCAGTTCTTC.

This chain connects TRBV28 to TRBJ2-1, with D possibly being TRBD1 (6 bases). V dropped 8 bases and J dropped 0 bases, with 14 bases sitting between them. The CDR3 contains 15 residues. Looked up from germline, CDR1 is MDHEN and CDR2 is SYDVKM. CDR3 residues: CASVTTGISYNEQFF. CDR3 DNA sequence: TGTGCCAGCGTCACGACAGGAATCTCCTACAATGAGCAGTTCTTC.

The chain employs TRBV19 and TRBJ2-5; D perhaps matches TRBD2 (6 bases). This CDR3 is built from 14 residues. Germline assignment: CDR1 LNHDA and CDR2 SQIVND (reference sequence). V was clipped by 5 bases and J by 4 bases, with 14 bases between them. The CDR3 sequence is CASSSTGVGETQYF. Written as DNA, the CDR3 is TGTGCCAGTAGTTCGACGGGAGTGGGAGAGACCCAGTACTTC.

This clone has only a few counts. The gene calls are TRBV7-9 and TRBJ1-5; a weak D match, TRBD1 (6 bases). The CDR3 spans 14 residues. Germline CDR1 reads SEHNR; CDR2 reads FQNEAQ (reference sequence). Trimming removed 4 bases at V and 6 bases at J, with 13 bases between. The CDR3 spells CASSSAGAGQPQHF. The CDR3 nucleotides are TGTGCCAGCAGCTCAGCAGGGGCTGGTCAGCCCCAGCATTTT.

The chain recombines TRBV4-2 with TRBJ1-3, with a tentative D call TRBD1 (5 bases). From germline, CDR1 is LGHNA and CDR2 YNFKEQ. Between the trimmed V and J ends, which lost 4 bases and 0 bases, there was a span of 10 bases. The CDR3 length is 15 residues. This CDR3 reads CASSPMTASGNTIYF. CDR3 DNA: TGTGCCAGCAGCCCTATGACAGCCTCTGGAAACACCATATATTTT.

The CDR3 loop reads CASSPAQGTNEKLFF. The DNA of the CDR3 is TGTGCCAGTAGTCCCGCACAGGGAACTAATGAAAAACTGTTTTTT. The gene calls are TRBV19 and TRBJ1-4; TRBD1 might be the D (6 bases). The CDR3 extends over 15 amino acids. Germline V gene lookup returns CDR1 LNHDA and CDR2 SQIVND (reference sequence). Trimming pared 5 bases from V and 1 base from J, leaving 11 bases between. Together with reference TRBV19 and TRBJ1-4, the CDR3 gives the full variable domain: DGGITQSPKYLFRKEGQNVTLSCEQNLNHDAMYWYRQDPGQGLRLIYYSQIVNDFQKGDIAEGYSVSREKKESFPLTVTSAQKNPTAFYLCASSPAQGTNEKLFFGSGTQLSVL.

This rearrangement joins TRBV6-6 to TRBJ1-2; TRBD1 is a possible D gene (6 bases). The CDR3 length is 14 residues. Germline CDR1 and CDR2: MNHNY and SVGAGI (reference sequence). Trimming pared 5 bases from V and 0 bases from J, leaving 10 bases between. The CDR3, as DNA: TGTGCCAGCAGTACACAGGGAGCTAACTATGGCTACACCTTC. This encodes CASSTQGANYGYTF.